These T cell receptor beta chains were read from a single sample in a study of shared clonotypes between healthy human individuals. The repertoire was sequenced with immunoSEQ multiplex PCR; TCRdb's copy has only in-frame clones and lacks some. The table has about 2.3 million clones, just over 90% seen once. Material for sequencing was naive CD4+ T cells from PBMCs. These receptors all come from a young man in good health. Some clones in this sample may be carry-over from other donors' samples. Both conserved end residues are part of each CDR3. A D gene is named only where the DNA matches it firmly. For some rows the clone size is stated as once, few or many, or as a class when expanded; others skip it.

v_call,d_call,j_call,clone_size,cdr3_aa,cdr3_nt
TRBV28,NA,TRBJ1-2,NA,CASSADYGYTF,TGTGCCAGCAGTGCCGACTATGGCTACACCTTC
TRBV28,NA,TRBJ1-3,NA,CASSYLGNTIYF,TGTGCCAGCAGTTACCTCGGAAACACCATATATTTT
TRBV5-5,NA,TRBJ2-7,NA,CASSLVGAAYEQYF,TGTGCCAGCAGCTTGGTGGGGGCCGCCTACGAGCAGTACTTC
TRBV5-4,TRBD2,TRBJ2-1,NA,CASSLEAGGYNEQFF,TGTGCCAGCAGCTTGGAAGCGGGGGGTTACAATGAGCAGTTCTTC
TRBV28,TRBD2,TRBJ2-7,NA,CASSSPMQREYYGRNEQYF,TGTGCCAGCAGTTCCCCCATGCAGCGGGAGTATTATGGCCGCAACGAGCAGTACTTC
TRBV4-3,TRBD2,TRBJ2-7,once,CASSQGFSAGSSYEQYF,TGCGCCAGCAGCCAAGGGTTCTCAGCGGGAAGCTCCTACGAGCAGTACTTC
TRBV28,NA,TRBJ2-1,NA,CASSRPQTNEQFF,TGTGCCAGCAGTCGACCGCAGACAAATGAGCAGTTCTTC
TRBV15,NA,TRBJ2-3,NA,CATSRQRGIADTQYF,TGTGCCACCAGCCGCCAACGGGGGATAGCAGATACGCAGTATTTT
TRBV2,TRBD2,TRBJ2-1,NA,CASSVYGLAGFLQFF,TGTGCCAGCAGTGTTTATGGACTAGCGGGCTTTCTTCAGTTCTTC
TRBV28,TRBD2,TRBJ2-7,NA,CASSQTSGRSTAPYEQYF,TGTGCCAGCAGCCAGACTAGCGGGAGGTCTACCGCTCCCTACGAGCAGTACTTC
TRBV7-8,NA,TRBJ1-1,once,CASSSDPNTEAFF,TGTGCCAGCAGCTCGGACCCGAACACTGAAGCTTTCTTT
TRBV2,NA,TRBJ2-7,NA,CASSDQGRGYEQYF,TGTGCCAGCAGTGATCAGGGTCGGGGCTACGAGCAGTACTTC
TRBV29-1,TRBD1,TRBJ1-1,NA,CSGAGGSGTEAFF,TGCAGCGGGGCAGGGGGAAGTGGAACTGAAGCTTTCTTT
TRBV11-1,TRBD2,TRBJ2-7,NA,CASSGVGGTSGASPYEQYF,TGTGCCAGCAGCGGAGTGGGCGGGACTAGCGGAGCCTCGCCCTACGAGCAGTACTTC
TRBV28,NA,TRBJ1-1,NA,CASTSGGFVTEAFF,TGTGCCAGCACTTCCGGGGGGTTTGTCACTGAAGCTTTCTTT
TRBV2,NA,TRBJ2-7,NA,CASSGTGGLTYEQYF,TGTGCCAGCAGTGGGACAGGAGGGCTGACCTACGAGCAGTACTTC
TRBV7-7,TRBD2,TRBJ2-2,NA,CASSSSHSGPNTGELFF,TGTGCCAGCAGCTCCAGTCATAGCGGGCCGAACACCGGGGAGCTGTTTTTT
TRBV10-2,NA,TRBJ1-1,NA,CASSESRGNTEAFF,TGCGCCAGCAGTGAGAGCCGGGGGAACACTGAAGCTTTCTTT
TRBV9,NA,TRBJ2-2,NA,CASRDPRNTGELFF,TGTGCCAGCAGGGACCCAAGAAACACCGGGGAGCTGTTTTTT
TRBV5-1,NA,TRBJ2-1,NA,CASSLTNNNEQFF,TGCGCCAGCAGCTTAACAAATAACAATGAGCAGTTCTTC
TRBV7-9,NA,TRBJ2-1,NA,CASSLGDNYNEQFF,TGTGCCAGCAGCTTAGGGGACAACTACAATGAGCAGTTCTTC
TRBV2,TRBD2,TRBJ2-3,NA,CASSEALRGGAQYF,TGTGCCAGCAGTGAAGCGCTTCGGGGGGGAGCGCAGTATTTT
TRBV27,NA,TRBJ1-1,NA,CASSSFGTPNTEAFF,TGTGCCAGCAGTTCATTCGGGACACCCAACACTGAAGCTTTCTTT
TRBV6-5,NA,TRBJ2-3,NA,CARKEDITDTQYF,TGTGCCAGGAAGGAGGATATCACAGATACGCAGTATTTT
TRBV5-1,NA,TRBJ2-5,NA,CASSTPGRRETQYF,TGCGCCAGCAGCACCCCAGGGAGGCGGGAGACCCAGTACTTC
TRBV18,TRBD2,TRBJ2-4,NA,CASSPPGLALRAKNIQYF,TGTGCCAGCTCACCACCGGGACTAGCTCTACGAGCCAAAAACATTCAGTACTTC
TRBV18,NA,TRBJ1-1,NA,CASSPQGAMNTEAFF,TGTGCCAGCTCACCACAGGGAGCAATGAACACTGAAGCTTTCTTT
TRBV5-4,TRBD2,TRBJ2-1,NA,CASSLSGRVKNEQFF,TGTGCCAGCAGCCTTAGCGGGAGAGTTAAAAATGAGCAGTTCTTC
TRBV5-4,TRBD2,TRBJ2-1,NA,CASSLARPERGQFF,TGTGCCAGCAGCTTGGCTAGGCCTGAGCGGGGGCAGTTCTTC
TRBV27,TRBD2,TRBJ2-7,NA,CASRQKGLAGEGYEQYF,TGTGCCAGCAGGCAGAAGGGACTAGCGGGAGAGGGATACGAGCAGTACTTC
TRBV9,TRBD1,TRBJ1-2,few,CASSLRGNYGYTF,TGTGCCAGCAGCCTCAGGGGGAACTATGGCTACACCTTC
TRBV18,NA,TRBJ1-5,NA,CASSPDSPIEPQHF,TGTGCCAGCTCACCTGACAGCCCCATTGAGCCCCAGCATTTT
TRBV7-6,NA,TRBJ2-1,NA,CASSSGRLYNEQFF,TGTGCCAGCAGCTCGGGCCGGCTATACAATGAGCAGTTCTTC
TRBV19,NA,TRBJ1-4,few,CASGDMTRRGNEKLFF,TGTGCCAGTGGGGACATGACAAGGCGGGGTAATGAAAAACTGTTTTTT
TRBV11-2,NA,TRBJ2-1,NA,CASSRAQGFLNEQFF,TGTGCCAGCAGCCGCGCACAGGGATTCCTCAATGAGCAGTTCTTC
TRBV4-3,NA,TRBJ2-5,few,CASSQNPSTSPGETQYF,TGCGCCAGCAGCCAAAATCCGTCAACTAGTCCAGGGGAGACCCAGTACTTC
TRBV28,NA,TRBJ2-1,NA,CASSYLVRGSSYNEQFF,TGTGCCAGCAGTTACCTTGTCCGGGGGAGCTCCTACAATGAGCAGTTCTTC
TRBV4-1,NA,TRBJ1-1,NA,CASSHGRGSTEAFF,TGCGCCAGCAGCCACGGCAGGGGATCCACTGAAGCTTTCTTT
TRBV2,NA,TRBJ2-1,NA,CASSGGDSTYNEQFF,TGTGCCAGCAGTGGGGGGGACAGTACCTACAATGAGCAGTTCTTC
TRBV18,NA,TRBJ2-4,NA,CASSPQGSRENIQYF,TGTGCCAGCTCACCGCAGGGAAGTAGGGAAAACATTCAGTACTTC
TRBV13,TRBD2,TRBJ2-1,NA,CASSRPLSGRAGNEQFF,TGTGCCAGCAGCCGCCCCCTCAGCGGGAGGGCGGGCAATGAGCAGTTCTTC
TRBV19,TRBD1,TRBJ1-4,NA,CASSNKRQGAGEKLFF,TGTGCCAGTAGTAATAAACGACAGGGAGCGGGAGAAAAACTGTTTTTT
TRBV28,NA,TRBJ1-2,NA,CASSLLSYGYTF,TGTGCCAGCAGTTTGTTAAGCTATGGCTACACCTTC
TRBV11-3,NA,TRBJ2-1,NA,CASSPKTDEQFF,TGTGCCAGCAGCCCCAAGACGGACGAGCAGTTCTTC
TRBV2,NA,TRBJ2-3,NA,CASSLFRGSDTQYF,TGTGCCAGCAGTCTCTTTAGGGGGTCAGATACGCAGTATTTT
TRBV30,TRBD2,TRBJ2-1,NA,CASGLAGNIEQFF,TGTGCCTCAGGACTAGCGGGAAATATTGAGCAGTTCTTC
TRBV29-1,NA,TRBJ1-2,NA,CSVGQPVSNYGYTF,TGCAGCGTAGGGCAGCCGGTATCTAACTATGGCTACACCTTC
TRBV5-1,NA,TRBJ2-5,NA,CASSLAAGVETQYF,TGCGCCAGCAGCTTGGCGGCCGGGGTTGAGACCCAGTACTTC
TRBV7-9,TRBD1,TRBJ1-2,once,CASARQGADGAYGYTF,TGTGCCAGTGCGAGACAGGGAGCGGACGGAGCCTATGGCTACACCTTC
TRBV7-3,NA,TRBJ2-1,NA,CASSPGTSRGEQFF,TGTGCCAGCAGCCCGGGGACCTCCCGCGGTGAGCAGTTCTTC
TRBV4-1,TRBD2,TRBJ2-1,once,CASSGREYNEQFF,TGCGCCAGCAGCGGGCGGGAGTACAATGAGCAGTTCTTC
TRBV28,NA,TRBJ1-5,NA,CATLRDWSNQPQHF,TGTGCCACCCTTCGGGATTGGAGCAATCAGCCCCAGCATTTT
TRBV28,TRBD2,TRBJ2-1,once,CASIDSGSQGNEQFF,TGTGCCAGCATTGATAGCGGGAGTCAAGGCAATGAGCAGTTCTTC
TRBV7-3,NA,TRBJ2-5,NA,CASSSGYGETQYF,TGTGCCAGCAGCTCAGGGTACGGAGAGACCCAGTACTTC
TRBV19,NA,TRBJ2-3,NA,CASNSGAGGTDTQYF,TGTGCCAGTAATTCGGGGGCAGGGGGCACAGATACGCAGTATTTT
TRBV19,NA,TRBJ1-1,NA,CASSRQSMNTEAFF,TGTGCCAGTAGCAGACAGAGCATGAACACTGAAGCTTTCTTT
TRBV30,TRBD1,TRBJ2-3,NA,CAWSPRVRRGRDTDTQYF,TGTGCCTGGAGTCCAAGGGTTCGCAGGGGGCGCGACACAGATACGCAGTATTTT
TRBV7-2,NA,TRBJ2-4,NA,CASSLALIAYPYF,TGTGCCAGCAGCTTAGCGCTAATAGCATATCCGTACTTC
TRBV28,TRBD1,TRBJ1-3,NA,CASSDYGTATGNTIYF,TGTGCCAGCAGTGATTATGGGACAGCTACTGGAAACACCATATATTTT
TRBV7-9,NA,TRBJ2-6,NA,CASSLVQGLIDSGANVLTF,TGTGCCAGCAGCTTAGTTCAGGGCTTAATTGACTCTGGGGCCAACGTCCTGACTTTC